This paragraph reports one TCR beta chain. Its antigen is undetermined. The CDR3 covers 17 residues. From germline, CDR1 is LNHNV and CDR2 YYDKDF (reference sequence). These data come from a study of T cells expressing NK-cell markers. Study details: It was sorted CD3+CD56+NKG2C+, CD3+CD56+NKG2C- and CD3+CD56-NKG2C+ T cells that supplied the TCR beta repertoires. Notes on the study in general: Six donors carried dominant NKG2C+ clonotypes that made up 1.0-7.0% of their CD8+ T cells.

Reanalyzing the 5' RACE reads, TCRdb keeps one entry per CDR3 protein, without DNA. The sample table sets out around 380,000 distinct CDR3 sequences. Sequenced sample: blood T cells: a sorted CD56 or NKG2C T cell subset, CD4+ or CD8+ T cells, or bulk PBMC T cells (not recorded which). J is TRBJ2-1 and V is TRBV15. The source of this sequence is a woman aged 45-65 years in good health. CDR3: CATSRDKMSSSYNEQFF.